The clone carrying this T cell receptor (beta chain) was detected a few times. CDR1 and CDR2 from the germline V gene are SEHNR and FQNEAQ (reference sequence). This CDR3 spans 12 amino acids. V lost 2 bases, J lost 5 bases, and 7 bases lay in between. Only in-frame clones appear in the TCRdb table, and some are missing; sequencing was by immunoSEQ multiplex PCR. The sample records a few hundred thousand clones, more than 75% being singletons. These data are taken from a study of blood T cell repertoires in COVID-19. Input material: PBMCs or T cells enriched from blood (not recorded which). The chain has TRBV7-9 and TRBJ2-7; D not resolved. This TCR was recovered from a woman aged 30 to 39 who had recovered from COVID-19. The CDR3 nucleotides are TGTGCCAGCAGCTTACTCCTCCACGAGCAGTACTTC. This gives the protein CASSLLLHEQYF. Combining the CDR3 with reference TRBV7-9 and TRBJ2-7 gives the whole variable domain DTGVSQNPRHKITKRGQNVTFRCDPISEHNRLYWYRQTLGQGPEFLTYFQNEAQLEKSRLLSDRFSAERPKGSFSTLEIQRTEQGDSAMYLCASSLLLHEQYFGPGTRLTVT.